The entry below gives a single TCR beta chain sequence along with its context. Its antigen is unknown. The data derive from a study of cytomegalovirus exposure and HLA in healthy donors. Assay used: immunoSEQ multiplex PCR; TCRdb lists only in-frame clones, some missing. The sample has about 150,000 clones, just over 85% seen once; the top ten hold approximately 2%. General observations from the study: The classifier reportedly diagnosed cytomegalovirus status with high sensitivity and specificity. Rarity characterized most TCR sequences, yet some public TCRs appeared in many donors.

Germline trimming cut 1 base from V and 2 bases from J; bases unmatched to any gene: 8. Per the germline V gene, CDR1 is SGHTA and CDR2 is FQGNSA. The CDR3 is 16 residues long. The chain joins TRBV7-2 to TRBJ2-7; 7 nucleotides align to TRBD2. The material sequenced was PBMCs. The TCR originated in a human donor in good health. The CDR3 here is CASSLGLGAGAYEQYF. In DNA, the CDR3 is TGTGCCAGCAGCTTAGGTTTAGGGGCGGGAGCCTACGAGCAGTACTTC.